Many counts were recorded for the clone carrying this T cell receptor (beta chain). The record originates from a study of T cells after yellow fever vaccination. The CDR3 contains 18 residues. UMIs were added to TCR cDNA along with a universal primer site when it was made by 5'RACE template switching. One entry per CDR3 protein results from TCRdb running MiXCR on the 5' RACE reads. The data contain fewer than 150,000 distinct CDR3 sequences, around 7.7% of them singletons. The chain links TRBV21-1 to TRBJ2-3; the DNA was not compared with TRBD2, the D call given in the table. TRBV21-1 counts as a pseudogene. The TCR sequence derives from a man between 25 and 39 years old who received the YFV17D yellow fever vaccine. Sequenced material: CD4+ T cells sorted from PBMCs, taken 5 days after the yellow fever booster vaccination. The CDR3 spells CASSKPGLAGEGTDTQYF. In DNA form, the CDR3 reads TGTGCCAGCAGCAAACCGGGACTAGCGGGAGAGGGCACAGATACGCAGTATTTT.